A single TCR beta chain is shown here with its context. Authors' analysis steps: Amplified reference gene primers provided the basis for estimating nucleated cell counts. The repertoire was sequenced with immunoSEQ multiplex PCR; TCRdb's copy has only in-frame clones and lacks some. The DNA was the basis for D and trimming; V, J and clone size are from that table. The table lists about 120,000 clones, approximately 80% of them singletons. The CDR3 is made up of 12 amino acids. The V and J ends lost 6 bases and 7 bases respectively, with 9 bases between them. In germline, CDR1 is MNHNY, CDR2 SVGAGI (reference sequence). This sample was included in a study of blood T cell repertoires in COVID-19. Across the study: Acute-phase and convalescent COVID-19 samples originated in the United States, Italy and Spain.

The TCR originated in a human donor in a cohort sampled during active COVID-19. This chain joins TRBV6-6 and TRBJ1-4; D call uncertain. The sample comprised peripheral blood. The CDR3 coding sequence is TGTGCCAGCAGCCAAGGAGGTGAAAAACTGTTTTTT. Protein product: CASSQGGEKLFF.